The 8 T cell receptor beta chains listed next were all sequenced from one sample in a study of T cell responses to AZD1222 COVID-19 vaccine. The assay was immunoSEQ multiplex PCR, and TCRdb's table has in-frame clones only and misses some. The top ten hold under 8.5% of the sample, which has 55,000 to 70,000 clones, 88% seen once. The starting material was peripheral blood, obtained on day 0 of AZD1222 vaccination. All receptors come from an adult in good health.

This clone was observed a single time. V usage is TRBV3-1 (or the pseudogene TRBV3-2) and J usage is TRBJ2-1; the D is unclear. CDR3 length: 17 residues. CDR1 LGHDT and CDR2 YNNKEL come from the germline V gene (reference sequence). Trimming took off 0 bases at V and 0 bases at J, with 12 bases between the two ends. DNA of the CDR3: TGTGCCAGCAGCCAAGAGGTTCGTCAGGCCTCCTACAATGAGCAGTTCTTC. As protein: CASSQEVRQASYNEQFF.

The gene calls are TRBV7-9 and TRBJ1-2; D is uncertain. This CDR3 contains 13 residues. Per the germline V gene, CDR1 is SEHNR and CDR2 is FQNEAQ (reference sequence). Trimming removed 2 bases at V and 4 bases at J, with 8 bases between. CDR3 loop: CASSLSGIYGYTF. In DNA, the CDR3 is TGTGCCAGCAGCTTATCGGGAATCTATGGCTACACCTTC.

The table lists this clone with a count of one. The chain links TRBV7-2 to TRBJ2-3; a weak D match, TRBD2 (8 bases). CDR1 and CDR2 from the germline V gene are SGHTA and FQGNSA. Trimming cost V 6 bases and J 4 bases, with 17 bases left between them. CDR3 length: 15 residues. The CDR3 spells CASRETGGGPDTQYF. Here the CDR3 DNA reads TGTGCCAGCAGGGAGACGGGAGGGGGCCCAGATACGCAGTATTTT.

CDR3 amino acids: CASSPGTAPYNEQFF. The CDR3 DNA is TGTGCCAGCAGTCCCGGGACAGCCCCCTACAATGAGCAGTTCTTC. The V call is TRBV27, the J call TRBJ2-1; 7 nucleotides line up with TRBD1. CDR1 MNHEY and CDR2 SMNVEV come from the germline V gene (reference sequence). The trim removed 5 bases at V and 2 bases at J, leaving 6 bases unmatched. This CDR3 spans 15 amino acids.

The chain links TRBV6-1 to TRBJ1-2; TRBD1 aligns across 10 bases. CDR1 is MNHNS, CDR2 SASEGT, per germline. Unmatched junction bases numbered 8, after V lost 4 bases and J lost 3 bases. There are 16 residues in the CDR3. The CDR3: CASSVPDRGRHYGYTF. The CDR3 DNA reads TGTGCCAGCAGTGTCCCTGACAGGGGGCGACACTATGGCTACACCTTC.

The CDR3: CASQIQGNYGYTF. CDR3 in DNA: TGTGCCAGTCAAATTCAGGGAAACTATGGCTACACCTTC. The rearrangement links TRBV5-5 to TRBJ1-2; tentative D call: TRBD1 (5 bases). Between the trimmed V and J ends, which lost 8 bases and 2 bases, there was a span of 13 bases. CDR1 SGHKS and CDR2 YYEKEE come from the germline V gene (reference sequence). This CDR3 has 13 amino acids.

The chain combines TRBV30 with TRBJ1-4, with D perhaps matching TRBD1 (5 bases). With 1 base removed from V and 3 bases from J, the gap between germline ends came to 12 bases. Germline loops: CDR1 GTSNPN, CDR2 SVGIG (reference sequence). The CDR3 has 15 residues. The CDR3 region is CAWSATGHPNEKLFF. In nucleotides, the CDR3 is TGTGCCTGGAGTGCTACAGGCCACCCTAATGAAAAACTGTTTTTT.

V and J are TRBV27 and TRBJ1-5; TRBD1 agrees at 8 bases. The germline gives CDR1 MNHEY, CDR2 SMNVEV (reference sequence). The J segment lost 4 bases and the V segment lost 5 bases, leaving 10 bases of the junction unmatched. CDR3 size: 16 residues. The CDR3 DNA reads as TGTGCCAGCAGTCCCGGGAGACAGGGGACGAATCAGCCCCAGCATTTT. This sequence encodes CASSPGRQGTNQPQHF.